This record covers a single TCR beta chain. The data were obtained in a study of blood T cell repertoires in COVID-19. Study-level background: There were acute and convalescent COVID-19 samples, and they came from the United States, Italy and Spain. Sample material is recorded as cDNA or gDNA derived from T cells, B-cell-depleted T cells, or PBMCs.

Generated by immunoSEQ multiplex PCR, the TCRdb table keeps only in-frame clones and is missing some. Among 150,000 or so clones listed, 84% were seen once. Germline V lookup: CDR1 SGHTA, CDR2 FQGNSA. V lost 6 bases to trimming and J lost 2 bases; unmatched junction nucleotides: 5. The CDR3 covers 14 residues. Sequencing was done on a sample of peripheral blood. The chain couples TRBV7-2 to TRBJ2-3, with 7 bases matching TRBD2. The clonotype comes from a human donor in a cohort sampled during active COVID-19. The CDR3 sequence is CASSLSGTTDTQYF. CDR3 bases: TGTGCCAGCAGTCTGAGCGGGACCACAGATACGCAGTATTTT.